This is a list of T cell receptor beta chains from one sample in a study of blood T cell repertoires in COVID-19. The data were produced by immunoSEQ multiplex PCR, yet TCRdb's version contains in-frame clones alone and is incomplete. The data show about 82,000 clones, with around 80% seen just once and over 15% held by the top ten. The specimen sequenced was peripheral blood. The origin of the receptors is an older woman with acute or convalescent COVID-19. The CDR3 runs from the conserved cysteine through the conserved F or W. The D gene is left open where the match is weak. The listing skips clone size in some rows; elsewhere it reads once, few, many or a size class.

CDR3 protein | CDR3 DNA | J gene | D gene | clone size | V gene
CASSSPGQAGRVSGYTF | TGTGCCAGCAGTTCCCCCGGACAGGCGGGAAGGGTGTCTGGCTACACCTTC | TRBJ1-2 | TRBD1 | - | TRBV27
CASSLSIQVSGANVLTF | TGTGCCAGCAGTTTATCGATACAGGTCTCTGGGGCCAACGTCCTGACTTTC | TRBJ2-6 | - | - | TRBV27
CASSHSSSGSYNEQFF | TGTGCCAGCAGCCATTCCTCTAGCGGGAGTTACAATGAGCAGTTCTTC | TRBJ2-1 | TRBD2 | - | TRBV7-2
CAISEAAYSGANVLTF | TGTGCCATCAGTGAGGCGGCGTACTCTGGGGCCAACGTCCTGACTTTC | TRBJ2-6 | - | once | TRBV10-3
CAWSVLGRDAFF | TGTGCCTGGAGTGTACTCGGCAGGGATGCTTTCTTT | TRBJ1-1 | - | - | TRBV30
CASSSLAGAGTGELFF | TGTGCCAGCAGCTCACTAGCGGGGGCGGGCACCGGGGAGCTGTTTTTT | TRBJ2-2 | TRBD2 | - | TRBV7-2
CASSAEQETQYF | TGCGCCAGCAGCGCGGAGCAAGAGACCCAGTACTTC | TRBJ2-5 | - | - | TRBV5-1
CATSRDPGRGNTIYF | TGTGCCACCAGCAGAGATCCCGGCAGGGGAAACACCATATATTTT | TRBJ1-3 | - | - | TRBV15
CASSFGQNTEAFF | TGTGCCAGCAGCTTTGGACAGAACACTGAAGCTTTCTTT | TRBJ1-1 | - | - | TRBV9
CAIRDREVSPLHF | TGTGCCATACGTGACAGGGAGGTTTCACCCCTCCACTTT | TRBJ1-6 | TRBD1 | once | TRBV7-8
CASSLLAGAEQYF | TGTGCCAGCAGCTTACTAGCGGGGGCGGAGCAGTACTTC | TRBJ2-7 | TRBD2 | - | TRBV7-2
CASSLQTDTQYF | TGCGCCAGCAGCTTGCAAACAGATACGCAGTATTTT | TRBJ2-3 | - | once | TRBV5-1
CASSLSTGPSSYNEQFF | TGTGCCAGCAGCTTATCGACAGGGCCTAGCTCCTACAATGAGCAGTTCTTC | TRBJ2-1 | TRBD1 | - | TRBV7-9